A single TCR beta chain is shown here with its context. Which antigen it targets is not known. This may come from a read error, since a much larger clone is one base off. Amplification of TCR beta CDR3 regions was carried out from RNA transcripts. The TCR CDR3 was subjected to a first round of RT-PCR using the HTBI primer set and the Qiagen OneStep RT-PCR kit. The libraries were constructed in a second round of multiplex PCR and then size-selected and purified. Paired-end sequencing of the libraries was performed with 100 bp reads on an Illumina HiSeq2000. In the paper's pipeline: SOAPnuke was used to process the raw data, with reads discarded if the reads contained adapters or uncalled bases, had a mean Phred below 15, or lacked an exact constant-primer or identifier match. COPE v1.2.5 was used to merge the high-quality paired reads, and each unique nucleotide sequence was defined as a clonotype. MiTCR v1.1 was used to align the clonotypes against IMGT TRBV, TRBD and TRBJ reference segments. Only V-J combinations with frequency above 0.0001, covering approximately 99% of repertoires, were analysed. A TCS score was defined as the ratio of F50 (clonal expansion) to E x V (chaos), with BLOSUM62-based TCRdist applied between CDR3 peptides within each V-J. Welch's t-statistics and random forest reduced just over 500 V-J features to some 14, which were used in a naive Bayes classifier (R e1071). TCRdb trimmed public reads at Q25 via fastp, called clones via MiXCR and kept in-frame beta chains. Here each entry gathers all rows of one CDR3 protein and keeps the most common genes and DNA. For this entry, the V and J calls and clone size follow TCRdb and not the study's own pipeline. The sample data list more than 300,000 distinct CDR3 sequences, and more than 14% of these were observed just once. Around 20% of the sample comes from the top ten.

The sample comes from a study of T cells in Graves' hyperthyroidism and ophthalmopathy (dated by TCRdb to the late 2010s). Concerning the study at large: Peripheral blood was sampled at the time of initial diagnosis, prior to any treatment. To identify distinguishing TCR V-J signatures, a discovery cohort of about 100 patients was used, comprising 40 to 45 with Graves' ophthalmopathy and some 57 with stable Graves' hyperthyroidism. An independent validation cohort of under 20 hyperthyroidism patients and approximately 15 patients who later progressed to ophthalmopathy tested prospective prediction of ophthalmopathy. According to the paper, TCR Vbeta CDR3 sequencing was carried out on about 140 peripheral blood samples, which came from fewer than 50 ophthalmopathy, 70 to 80 hyperthyroidism and 17 progressor patients. After blood sampling, hyperthyroidism patients were treated with methimazole at a starting dose of 30 mg daily, and ophthalmopathy patients were treated with high-dose intravenous methylprednisolone. The 75 to 100 discovery patients were divided at random into training and test sets in a 7:3 ratio. The study also compared thyroid tissue and blood T-cell repertoires from 5 to 7 Graves' hyperthyroidism patients. Paper-wide results and their limitations: No statistical method was used to set the sample size in advance, and investigators knew the group allocation. In validation, the model predicted progression to ophthalmopathy with approximately 71% sensitivity and around 72% specificity, a median of 6.5 months before onset. Ophthalmopathy was separated from stable hyperthyroidism by a 13 V-J signature model, with about 86% sensitivity and about 81% specificity obtained in cross-validation and 80%/75% obtained in testing. Most expanded thyroid clonotypes (frequency above 0.001) were also detected in blood, suggesting blood repertoires may reflect thyroid immune responses.

Ophthalmopathy patients had moderately to severely active disease, with a Clinical Activity Score of 3 or more, a NOSPECS grade of 4 or more, and a disease duration of less than 3 months. Any patient with an uncontrolled infection, another autoimmune disease, pregnancy or lactation was excluded. Diagnoses were based on clinical symptoms, serum thyroxine and TRAb, thyroid ultrasound and orbital computed tomography. PBMCs were separated from 10 ml of fresh peripheral blood using Ficoll-Paque density gradient centrifugation. Total RNA was extracted using Trizol reagent, and RNA quality was assessed on an Agilent 2100 Bioanalyzer. From the cysteine up to the phenylalanine, the CDR3 has a length of 13 residues. Only the CDR3 DNA stays, 39 bases, in frame from base 1. A distance of 12 bases separates the germline ends of V and J, which lose 6 bases and 6 bases respectively. From the germline V gene, CDR1 is SNHLY and CDR2 is FYNNEI.

The sequence came from a woman aged 25-40 years with Graves' ophthalmopathy. The specimen sequenced was blood. The rearrangement combines TRBV2 with TRBJ1-5; tentative D gene TRBD1, with 6 bases matching. Read as DNA, the sequence is TGTGCCAGCAGCCAGGGGAGGGCTCAGCCCCAGCATTTT. Its translation reads: CASSQGRAQPQHF.